The 14 T cell receptor beta chains listed next were all sequenced from one sample in a study of OX40 agonist ivuxolimab in advanced cancers. The data were produced by immunoSEQ multiplex PCR, yet TCRdb's version contains in-frame clones alone and is incomplete. The data hold under 35,000 clones, with 65% to 85% observed a single time. The specimen was CD4+ or CD8+ T cells sorted from blood, collected in a trial of the OX40 agonist ivuxolimab. Every receptor here comes from an adult with an advanced solid tumor such as melanoma, head and neck, liver or kidney cancer.

The chain joins TRBV2 to TRBJ1-5; 8 positions match TRBD1. The CDR3 covers 14 residues. The V gene's germline CDR1 is SNHLY and CDR2 FYNNEI. The ends lost 3 bases at V and 3 bases at J; junction bases unmatched: 1. The CDR3 nucleotides are TGTGCCAGCAGTGACCAGGGGGCCAATCAGCCCCAGCATTTT. This codes for CASSDQGANQPQHF. The complete variable domain, with remaining parts taken from reference TRBV2 and TRBJ1-5, reads EPEVTQTPSHQVTQMGQEVILRCVPISNHLYFYWYRQILGQKVEFLVSFYNNEISEKSEIFDDQFSVERPDGSNFTLKIRSTKLEDSAMYFCASSDQGANQPQHFGDGTRLSIL.

The gene calls are TRBV9 and TRBJ2-1, with D perhaps TRBD1 (6 bases). The CDR3 extends over 13 amino acids. V dropped 4 bases and J dropped 2 bases, with 7 bases sitting between them. Germline lookup yields CDR1 SGDLS and CDR2 YYNGEE. The CDR3 DNA is TGTGCCAGCAGCAACAGGGCCTACAATGAGCAGTTCTTC. Amino acids: CASSNRAYNEQFF.

The rearrangement uses TRBV27 and TRBJ2-7; TRBD2 agrees at 7 bases. The J segment lost 1 base and the V segment lost 3 bases, leaving 6 bases of the junction unmatched. CDR1 and CDR2 from the germline V gene are MNHEY and SMNVEV (reference sequence). The CDR3 spans 15 residues. The CDR3, as DNA: TGTGCCAGCAGTTTCGTAAGCGGGAATTCCTACGAGCAGTACTTC. Its translation is CASSFVSGNSYEQYF.

V gene TRBV9 combines with J gene TRBJ2-3; 16 bases are shared with TRBD2. From germline, CDR1 is SGDLS and CDR2 YYNGEE. CDR3 length equals 16 residues. The V gene end was trimmed by 10 bases and the J gene end by 1 base; junction bases not matched to a gene: 6. The CDR3 DNA follows: TGTGCCTCCGGGACTAGCGGGAGGGCCGGCACAGATACGCAGTATTTT. Residues: CASGTSGRAGTDTQYF.

This chain joins TRBV6-4 and TRBJ2-4, with unresolved D. V was shortened by 8 bases and J by 3 bases, with 14 bases between the two germline ends. Germline CDR1 is MRHNA and CDR2 is SNTAGT. CDR3 length: 14 residues. The CDR3 bases are TGTGCCAGCCGGGCAGGTGGGTTCAAAAACATTCAGTACTTC. Its translation is CASRAGGFKNIQYF.

The chain employs TRBV5-6 and TRBJ1-2, with 8 bases matching TRBD1. This CDR3 region has 15 residues. With 1 base clipped from V and 3 bases from J, the junction kept 5 bases outside the gene matches. Germline V gene sequence: CDR1 SGHDT, CDR2 YYEEEE. The CDR3 loop is CASSLQGAQDYGYTF. Written as DNA, the CDR3 is TGTGCCAGCAGCTTGCAGGGGGCGCAAGACTATGGCTACACCTTC. Complete variable domain (other parts from reference TRBV5-6 and TRBJ1-2): DAGVTQSPTHLIKTRGQQVTLRCSPKSGHDTVSWYQQALGQGPQFIFQYYEEEERQRGNFPDRFSGHQFPNYSSELNVNALLLGDSALYLCASSLQGAQDYGYTFGSGTRLTVV.

The chain recombines TRBV5-6 with TRBJ2-7; D ambiguous. There are 12 residues in the CDR3. From germline, CDR1 is SGHDT and CDR2 YYEEEE. Deletions cut 1 base from V and 7 bases from J, with 9 bases between. The CDR3 DNA reads TGTGCCAGCAGCTTGATAGTTGGAGAGCAGTACTTC. Protein: CASSLIVGEQYF.

This chain links TRBV19 with TRBJ2-7, with 8 bases aligning to TRBD1. CDR3 length: 14 amino acids. The germline V gene encodes CDR1 LNHDA and CDR2 SQIVND (reference sequence). With V trimmed by 4 bases and J by 7 bases, 9 bases remained unmatched. The CDR3 DNA reads as TGTGCCAGTAGTACTGGACAGGGTTGGAGGGAGCAGTACTTC. Translated, it gives CASSTGQGWREQYF. Variable domain in full (rest from reference TRBV19 and TRBJ2-7): DGGITQSPKYLFRKEGQNVTLSCEQNLNHDAMYWYRQDPGQGLRLIYYSQIVNDFQKGDIAEGYSVSREKKESFPLTVTSAQKNPTAFYLCASSTGQGWREQYFGPGTRLTVT.

The rearrangement uses TRBV18 and TRBJ2-1, with 7 nucleotides matching TRBD2. The CDR3 is 16 amino acids. CDR1 is KGHSH, CDR2 LQKENI, per germline. The ends lost 6 bases at V and 7 bases at J; junction bases unmatched: 15. The DNA for the CDR3 is TGTGCCAGCTCCCAGTCCACGGCGGGAGAACCTAATGAGCAGTTCTTC. Its protein is CASSQSTAGEPNEQFF.

J is TRBJ2-7 and V is TRBV19; the D is unclear. V lost 5 bases to trimming and J lost 3 bases, with 14 bases between them. This CDR3 has 14 amino acids. Germline V gene data show CDR1 as LNHDA and CDR2 as SQIVND (reference sequence). In DNA, the CDR3 is TGTGCCAGTAGTGTAACCGGGTCAAGCTACGAGCAGTACTTC. This gives the protein CASSVTGSSYEQYF.

This clone was counted once. The genes are TRBV4-3 and TRBJ1-2; D call uncertain. V lost 0 bases and J lost 0, with 14 bases in between. From germline, CDR1 is LGHNA and CDR2 YSLEER. There are 17 residues in the CDR3. Here the CDR3 reads CASSQDPPSGPNYGYTF. DNA for the CDR3: TGCGCCAGCAGCCAAGATCCCCCTTCCGGCCCTAACTATGGCTACACCTTC.

The rearrangement joins TRBV5-7 to TRBJ2-5, with D perhaps TRBD2 (6 bases). TRBV5-7 is an ORF; its function is uncertain. The CDR3 is made up of 13 amino acids. Trimming shortened V by 4 bases and J by 9 bases, and 16 bases separated the two germline ends. The CDR3 bases are TGTGCCAGCAGCCTTAGGGGACTTGAGTCCCAGTACTTC. The encoded protein is CASSLRGLESQYF.

The CDR3, as DNA: TGTGCCAGCTCACCATCTCAGGTGAGGACTGAAGCTTTCTTT. Translated, it gives CASSPSQVRTEAFF. The rearrangement joins TRBV18 to TRBJ1-1; D unclear. Per germline, CDR1 KGHSH and CDR2 LQKENI. V lost 2 bases and J lost 5, with 12 bases in between. The CDR3 contains 14 residues.

This sequence joins TRBV7-9 and TRBJ1-1, with D unresolved. The germline V and J ends were trimmed by 11 bases and 0 bases, with 10 bases remaining between them. Germline V gives CDR1 SEHNR, CDR2 FQNEAQ (reference sequence). The CDR3 runs to 12 residues. CDR3 nucleotide sequence: TGTGCCGGCGAAGGAATGAACACTGAAGCTTTCTTT. This encodes CAGEGMNTEAFF.